This T cell receptor beta chain is drawn from a study of T cell repertoires in cytomegalovirus infection. Turning to the study itself: A matching HLA type, together with CMV infection, was signaled by public TCR beta signatures.

The CDR3 spans 14 residues. Germline loops: CDR1 SEHNR, CDR2 FQNEAQ (reference sequence). V gave up 5 bases and J gave up 4 bases, with 14 bases separating them. One entry per CDR3 protein results from TCRdb running MiXCR on the reads. The data hold under 200,000 distinct CDR3 sequences, with approximately 9.7% observed a single time. A few counts support this clonotype. J is TRBJ1-2 and V is TRBV7-9; D perhaps matches TRBD1 (5 bases). This receptor was identified in a human donor in good health (CMV status not recorded). Some clones in this sample may be carry-over from other donors' samples. The specimen sequenced was PBMCs. CDR3 DNA: TGTGCCAGCAGCGTAACCCGGGACTCCTATGGCTACACCTTC. It yields the protein CASSVTRDSYGYTF.